The rows below give T cell receptor beta chains drawn from one sample of a study of blood T cell repertoires in COVID-19. Profiling relied on immunoSEQ multiplex PCR, and the TCRdb table lists in-frame clones only, not all of them. The data show over 150,000 clones, with about 88% seen just once and over 15% held by the top ten. Material: peripheral blood. The receptors shown here come from a man between 45 and 60 years old with COVID-19, enrolled during active disease. Each CDR3 is given with its conserved first and last residue. D genes are given only for firm matches. Some rows have no size entry. The others give once, few or many, or a class for an expanded clone.

>TRBD1|TRBV5-1|once|TRBJ2-3
TGCGCCAGCAGCTTGCCACCGGGACAGGGGAGAGGGCGCACAGATACGCAGTATTTT
CASSLPPGQGRGRTDTQYF
>TRBD1|TRBV6-6|-|TRBJ1-2
TGTGCCAGCAGGGACAGGGCGGGGAGTGGCTACACCTTC
CASRDRAGSGYTF
>-|TRBV7-8|-|TRBJ1-2
TGTGCCAGCAGCTTAGCAGGAGGGTTTGGTGGGATGGGCTACACCTTC
CASSLAGGFGGMGYTF
>TRBD1|TRBV6-5|few|TRBJ1-5
TGTGCCACCAACAGGGGCCTTCTTAGCAATCAGCCCCAGCATTTT
CATNRGLLSNQPQHF
>TRBD1|TRBV7-9|-|TRBJ2-7
TGTGCCAGCAGCACATCCCAGCCCACAGGGGTGAGCTCCTACGAGCAGTACTTC
CASSTSQPTGVSSYEQYF
>TRBD1|TRBV5-6|-|TRBJ2-1
TGTGCCAGCAGCTTTTGGACAGGGGGCATGTCCTACAATGAGCAGTTCTTC
CASSFWTGGMSYNEQFF
>TRBD1|TRBV6-5|-|TRBJ1-2
TGTGCCAGCAGCACAGGGGTAGGTGGCTACACCTTC
CASSTGVGGYTF
>TRBD2|TRBV7-2|-|TRBJ2-3
TGTGCCAGCAGCTTAACGGGAGGGGGCACAGATACGCAGTATTTT
CASSLTGGGTDTQYF
>TRBD1|TRBV6-5|-|TRBJ1-1
TGTGCCAGCAACCTCAGGGGGCGCGCTGAAGCTTTCTTT
CASNLRGRAEAFF
>TRBD1|TRBV3-1/TRBV3-2|-|TRBJ1-6
TGTGCCAGCAGCCACACAGGGGCGGGGGGATCCCTCCACTTT
CASSHTGAGGSLHF
>TRBD1|TRBV19|-|TRBJ2-3
TGTGCCAGTGGGGGGACAGGGGGCGCGAATACGCAGTATTTT
CASGGTGGANTQYF
>TRBD1|TRBV18|-|TRBJ1-4
TGTGCCAGCTCACCAAGACAGGGAGGCGAAAAACTGTTTTTT
CASSPRQGGEKLFF
>-|TRBV5-1|once|TRBJ1-1
TGCGCCAGCAGCCTACAGATGAACACTGAAGCTTTCTTT
CASSLQMNTEAFF
>TRBD1|TRBV30|-|TRBJ1-6
TGTGCCTGGAACGACCAGGGGGCCCTCCACTTT
CAWNDQGALHF
>TRBD1|TRBV6-4|-|TRBJ2-3
TGTGCCAGCAGTGAGGGACAGGACACAGATACGCAGTATTTT
CASSEGQDTDTQYF
>-|TRBV29-1|-|TRBJ2-7
TGCAGCGTTCAGGGGACGGGGAACTACGAGCAGTACTTC
CSVQGTGNYEQYF
>-|TRBV19|-|TRBJ2-2
TGTGCCAGTAGTATTTTACGGGAATACACCGGGGAGCTGTTTTTT
CASSILREYTGELFF
>-|TRBV3-1/TRBV3-2|once|TRBJ2-5
TGTGCCAGCAGCCACCATCGGAGCACTTCCCAAGAGACCCAGTACTTC
CASSHHRSTSQETQYF
>TRBD1|TRBV30|-|TRBJ1-3
TGTGCCCGGGACGAGGGGGCCGGAGACACCATATATTTT
CARDEGAGDTIYF
>-|TRBV9|-|TRBJ2-1
TGTGCCAGCAGCGTAGACTTGACACCCCTCCGTGAGCAGTTCTTC
CASSVDLTPLREQFF
>-|TRBV5-1|-|TRBJ2-5
TGCGCCAGCAGCCCACTAGATCTAGAGACCCAGTACTTC
CASSPLDLETQYF
>TRBD2|TRBV27|-|TRBJ2-1
TGTGCCAGCAGTTTATCGGTAGCGGGCTCCTACAATGAGCAGTTCTTC
CASSLSVAGSYNEQFF
>-|TRBV21-1|-|TRBJ2-4
-
CVATGNLPAKNIQYF
>-|TRBV30|once|TRBJ1-1
TGTGCCTGGAGTTTGCAGGGCAACACTGAAGCTTTCTTT
CAWSLQGNTEAFF
>TRBD1|TRBV19|-|TRBJ2-3
TGTGCCAGTAGTATCTCTGACAGGGCTAGCACAGATACGCAGTATTTT
CASSISDRASTDTQYF
>-|TRBV20-1|-|TRBJ1-1
TGCAGTGCTAGTCAGGGGTTTCTCTCTGAAGCTTTCTTT
CSASQGFLSEAFF
>-|TRBV7-9|-|TRBJ2-7
TGTGCCAGCAGCTTAGGTCTCGACCGGGGATACGAGCAGTACTTC
CASSLGLDRGYEQYF
>TRBD2|TRBV5-1|-|TRBJ2-1
TGCGCCAGCAGCTCGACTAGCGGGAGGGCCTTAAATGAGCAGTTCTTC
CASSSTSGRALNEQFF
>TRBD1|TRBV10-3|-|TRBJ2-7
TGTGCCATCAGTGACCCGGGACAGGGGGCCTACGAGCAGTACTTC
CAISDPGQGAYEQYF
>TRBD1|TRBV11-2|-|TRBJ2-3
TGTGCCAGCAGCCCCCAGGGGGAACGGGCCCGGGGTAGGACGCAGTATTTT
CASSPQGERARGRTQYF
>-|TRBV29-1|once|TRBJ2-2
TGCAGCGTTGGTGGACAAGACACCGGGGAGCTGTTTTTT
CSVGGQDTGELFF
>-|TRBV28|-|TRBJ2-3
TGTGCCAGCAGTTTACCGTCCGGGATCCCAGATACGCAGTATTTT
CASSLPSGIPDTQYF
>TRBD2|TRBV14|-|TRBJ2-1
TGTGCCAGCAGCCAAGAACTAGCGGGAGTCGGTGGTGAGCAGTTCTTC
CASSQELAGVGGEQFF